A single sample gave rise to the 17 T cell receptor beta chains below, sequenced in a study of blood T cells in healthy people across ages. A J-beta primer mix and a sample-barcoded 5' primer were used in a second PCR of about 7 to 12 cycles. TCRdb reprocessed the 5' RACE reads via MiXCR and lists one record per CDR3 protein. The sample has some 920,000 distinct CDR3 sequences, 51% seen once. Sequencing was carried out using blood. These TCRs come from a woman aged 60-75 years in good health.

The chain carries TRBV7-9 and TRBJ2-5; D is undetermined. The CDR3 is 15 residues long. Germline values: CDR1 SEHNR, CDR2 FQNEAQ (reference sequence). V lost 5 bases and J lost 2, with 15 bases in between. The CDR3 spells CASSNLWAGQETQYF. CDR3 DNA: TGTGCCAGCAGCAACTTATGGGCAGGACAAGAGACCCAGTACTTC.

Written as DNA, the CDR3 is TGTGCCAGCTCACCGCAAAACCAGGGCTACGAGCAGTACTTC. Encoded protein: CASSPQNQGYEQYF. The chain combines TRBV18 with TRBJ2-5; maybe TRBD1 (5 bases). The J call is uncertain, as TRBJ2-7 better fits the DNA end. The CDR3 contains 14 residues. Germline lookup yields CDR1 KGHSH and CDR2 LQKENI.

This rearrangement joins TRBV29-1 to TRBJ2-2; perhaps TRBD1 as D (5 bases). Germline V CDR1 and CDR2: SQVTM, ANQGSEA. This CDR3 is 13 amino acids long. The V gene lost 4 bases and the J gene lost 6 bases, with 12 bases spanning the gap. The CDR3 here is CSVGGTRAGELFF. CDR3 bases: TGCAGCGTTGGGGGTACCAGGGCCGGGGAGCTGTTTTTT.

The CDR3 DNA reads TGTGCCAGCAAGCACAGGGAAAAATACGAGCAGTACTTC. As protein: CASKHREKYEQYF. This chain joins TRBV13 and TRBJ2-7, with D possibly TRBD1 on 6 matching bases. The V end lost 7 bases, the J end lost 4 bases, and 14 bases lay between the germline ends. CDR3 size: 13 residues. The germline gives CDR1 PRHDT, CDR2 FYEKMQ (reference sequence).

The gene calls are TRBV7-8 and TRBJ2-7, with TRBD1 matching over 7 bases. Germline trimming cut 5 bases from V and 6 bases from J; bases unmatched to any gene: 13. From germline, CDR1 is SGHVS and CDR2 FQNEAQ. The CDR3 sequence is 15 residues long. CDR3 nucleotide sequence: TGTGCCAGCAGCCCGGGGACAGTTTTTACGTCCGAGCAGTACTTC. It codes for CASSPGTVFTSEQYF.

This clonotype has just one count. This rearrangement joins TRBV24-1 to TRBJ2-3; TRBD1 aligns across 8 bases. Germline V CDR1 and CDR2: KGHDR, SFDVKD. The junction had 2 bases not matched to a gene; V was cut back by 3 bases and J by 4 bases. This CDR3 has 14 amino acids. CDR3 sequence reads: CATSDGQGPDTQYF. CDR3 sequence (DNA): TGTGCCACCAGTGATGGACAGGGCCCAGATACGCAGTATTTT.

In this sample, this clonotype turned up a few times. This chain connects TRBV12-3 or TRBV12-4 to TRBJ1-2, with 12 bases that match TRBD1. V gave up 6 bases and J gave up 4 bases; unmatched junction bases: 6. The CDR3 is 15 residues long. CDR3 DNA sequence: TGTGCCAGCAGCCCCGGGACAGGGGGCGTCTATGGCTACACCTTC. Residues: CASSPGTGGVYGYTF.

As DNA, the CDR3 is TGCAGCGTTGAAGGGGTGGGGGTAGCGTTCAATGAGCAGTTCTTC. The encoded protein is CSVEGVGVAFNEQFF. The V gene is TRBV29-1, the J gene TRBJ2-1; D is perhaps TRBD1 or TRBD2 (5 bases each). The CDR3 covers 15 residues. With 1 base removed from V and 6 bases from J, the gap between germline ends came to 16 bases. Germline assignment: CDR1 SQVTM and CDR2 ANQGSEA.

This sequence joins TRBV20-1 and TRBJ2-3, with D perhaps matching TRBD1 (6 bases). CDR1 is DFQATT and CDR2 is SNEGSKA in the germline V gene (reference sequence). Trimming shortened V by 5 bases and J by 3 bases, and 12 bases separated the two germline ends. The CDR3 has 13 residues. The CDR3 sequence is CSAYVGGTDTQYF. CDR3 DNA: TGCAGTGCTTACGTAGGGGGTACAGATACGCAGTATTTT.

This clonotype was counted between two and nine times. The chain couples TRBV12-3 or TRBV12-4 to TRBJ2-5, with D tentatively TRBD1 or TRBD2 (5 bases each). Trimming removed 3 bases at V and 4 bases at J, with 9 bases between. CDR3 length: 13 amino acids. CDR3 loop: CASSFSGTETQYF. For the CDR3, the DNA is TGTGCCAGCAGTTTCTCAGGGACAGAGACCCAGTACTTC.

The chain joins TRBV6-6 to TRBJ2-3; D unresolved. The CDR3 covers 15 residues. V lost 8 bases, J lost 3 bases, and 18 bases lay in between. CDR1 MNHNY and CDR2 SVGAGI come from the germline V gene (reference sequence). In nucleotides, the CDR3 is TGTGCCAGCCTCACGACTCGAAGAAATACAGATACGCAGTATTTT. This gives the protein CASLTTRRNTDTQYF.

The genes are TRBV11-3 and TRBJ2-1, with D perhaps given as TRBD1 or TRBD2 (6 bases each). The CDR3 sequence is 15 residues long. Trimming shortened V by 5 bases and J by 5 bases, and 16 bases separated the two germline ends. Germline V CDR1 and CDR2: SGHNT, YENEEA. Written as DNA, the CDR3 is TGTGCCAGCAGCCCACGTCCGGGGGCGAACAATGAGCAGTTCTTC. Protein sequence: CASSPRPGANNEQFF.

Note on this clonotype: A much larger clone lies one base from this, so it may be a read error. V usage is TRBV9 and J usage is TRBJ2-7; unclear D gene. Germline CDR1 reads SGDLS; CDR2 reads YYNGEE. This CDR3 contains 14 residues. The V gene lost 4 bases and the J gene lost 0 bases, with 11 bases spanning the gap. The CDR3 spells CASSPQPGSYEQYF. Here the CDR3 DNA reads TGTGCCAGCAGCCCCCAACCGGGCTCCTACGAGCAGTACTTC. Filled out from reference TRBV9 and TRBJ2-7, the complete variable domain reads DSGVTQTPKHLITATGQRVTLRCSPRSGDLSVYWYQQSLDQGLQFLIQYYNGEERAKGNILERFSAQQFPDLHSELNLSSLELGDSALYFCASSPQPGSYEQYFGPGTRLTVT.

V usage is TRBV5-1 and J usage is TRBJ2-1; D is perhaps TRBD2 (6 bases). Trimming cost V 4 bases and J 0 bases, with 14 bases left between them. The CDR3 covers 16 residues. From germline, CDR1 is SGHRS and CDR2 YFSETQ. The CDR3 nucleotides read TGCGCCAGCAGCAGGGACTCCCTCAGCTCCTACAATGAGCAGTTCTTC. It is translated as CASSRDSLSSYNEQFF.

J is TRBJ1-5 and V is TRBV6-1; 7 bases map to TRBD1. The V and J ends lost 7 bases and 0 bases, in that order; junction bases with no gene match: 6. Per germline, CDR1 MNHNS and CDR2 SASEGT. The CDR3 sequence is 15 residues long. The CDR3 nucleotides read TGTGCCAGCATAATACAGGGGTATAGCAATCAGCCCCAGCATTTT. As protein: CASIIQGYSNQPQHF.

In its sample, this clonotype was seen a few times. V usage is TRBV4-1 and J usage is TRBJ1-2; 9 positions agree with TRBD1. CDR3 length equals 15 residues. The germline V gene has CDR1 MGHRA and CDR2 YSYEKL. The ends lost 2 bases at V and 7 bases at J; junction bases unmatched: 8. The CDR3 sequence: CASSQPGQGLRGYTF. CDR3 nucleotides: TGCGCCAGCAGCCAACCGGGACAGGGATTACGTGGCTACACCTTC.

In DNA form, the CDR3 reads TGTGCCACTAAAGACAGGGCAGCTAGGTTTGAGCAGTTCTTC. This encodes CATKDRAARFEQFF. The V and J genes are TRBV2 and TRBJ2-1, with 7 bases fitting TRBD1. Germline lookup yields CDR1 SNHLY and CDR2 FYNNEI. Trimming took 10 bases from V and 9 from J; bases not matched to a gene: 15. The CDR3 covers 14 residues.